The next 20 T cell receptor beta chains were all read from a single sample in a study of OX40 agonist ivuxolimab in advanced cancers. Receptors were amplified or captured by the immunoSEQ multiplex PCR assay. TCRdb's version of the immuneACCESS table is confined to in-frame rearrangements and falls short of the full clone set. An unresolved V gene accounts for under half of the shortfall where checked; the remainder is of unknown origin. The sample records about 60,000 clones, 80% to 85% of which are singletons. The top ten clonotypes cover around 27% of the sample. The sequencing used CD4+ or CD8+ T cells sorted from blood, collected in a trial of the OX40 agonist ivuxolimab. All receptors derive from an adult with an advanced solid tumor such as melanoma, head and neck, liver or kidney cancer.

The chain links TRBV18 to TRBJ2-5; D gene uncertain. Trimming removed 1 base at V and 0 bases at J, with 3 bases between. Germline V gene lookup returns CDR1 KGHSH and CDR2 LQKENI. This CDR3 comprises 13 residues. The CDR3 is CASSPRDQETQYF. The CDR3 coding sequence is TGTGCCAGCTCACCACGGGACCAAGAGACCCAGTACTTC.

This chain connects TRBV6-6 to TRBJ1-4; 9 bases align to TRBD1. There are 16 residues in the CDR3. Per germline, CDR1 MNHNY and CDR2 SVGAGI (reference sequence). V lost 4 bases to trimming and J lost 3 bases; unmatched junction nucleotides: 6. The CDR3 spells CASSSPDRGANEKLFF. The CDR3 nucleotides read TGTGCCAGCAGTTCACCGGACAGGGGAGCTAATGAAAAACTGTTTTTT.

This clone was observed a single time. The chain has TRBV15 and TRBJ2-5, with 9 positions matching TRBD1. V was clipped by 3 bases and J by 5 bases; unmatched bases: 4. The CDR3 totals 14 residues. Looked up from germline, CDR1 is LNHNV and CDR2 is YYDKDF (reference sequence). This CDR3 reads CATSRGQGEETQYF. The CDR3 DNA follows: TGTGCCACCAGCAGGGGACAGGGCGAGGAGACCCAGTACTTC. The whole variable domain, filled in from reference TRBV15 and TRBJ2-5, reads DAMVIQNPRYQVTQFGKPVTLSCSQTLNHNVMYWYQQKSSQAPKLLFHYYDKDFNNEADTPDNFQSRRPNTSFCFLDIRSPGLGDTAMYLCATSRGQGEETQYFGPGTRLLVL.

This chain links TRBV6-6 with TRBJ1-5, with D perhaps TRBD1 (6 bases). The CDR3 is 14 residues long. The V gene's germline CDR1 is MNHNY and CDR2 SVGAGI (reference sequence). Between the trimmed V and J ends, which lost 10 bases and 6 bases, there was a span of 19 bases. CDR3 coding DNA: TGTGCCATCAAATCAGCAGGGGCCGGTCAGCCCCAGCATTTT. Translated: CAIKSAGAGQPQHF.

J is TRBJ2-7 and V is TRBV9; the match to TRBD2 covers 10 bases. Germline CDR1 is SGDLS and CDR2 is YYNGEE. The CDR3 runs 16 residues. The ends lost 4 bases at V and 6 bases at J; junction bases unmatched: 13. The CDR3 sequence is CASSPRGGTSVGEQYF. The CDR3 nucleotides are TGTGCCAGCAGCCCGAGGGGGGGGACTAGCGTCGGCGAGCAGTACTTC.

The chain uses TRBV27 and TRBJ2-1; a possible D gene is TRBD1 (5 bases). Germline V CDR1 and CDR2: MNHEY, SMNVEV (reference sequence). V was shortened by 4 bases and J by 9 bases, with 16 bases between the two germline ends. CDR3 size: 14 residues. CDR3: CASSWGPKGGEQFF. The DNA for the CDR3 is TGTGCCAGCAGTTGGGGCCCGAAGGGCGGTGAGCAGTTCTTC.

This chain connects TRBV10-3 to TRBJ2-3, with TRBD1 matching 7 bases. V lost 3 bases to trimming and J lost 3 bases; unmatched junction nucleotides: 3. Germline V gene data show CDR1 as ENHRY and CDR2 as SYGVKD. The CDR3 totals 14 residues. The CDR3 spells CAISEYRGTDTQYF. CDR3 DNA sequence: TGTGCCATCAGTGAATACAGGGGTACAGATACGCAGTATTTT.

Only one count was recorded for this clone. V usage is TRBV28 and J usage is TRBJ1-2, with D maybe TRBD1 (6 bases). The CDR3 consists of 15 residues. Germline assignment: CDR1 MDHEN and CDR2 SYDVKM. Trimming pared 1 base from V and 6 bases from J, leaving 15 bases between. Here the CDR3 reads CASSLSGDIIDGYTF. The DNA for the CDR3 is TGTGCCAGCAGTTTATCAGGGGATATAATAGATGGCTACACCTTC.

The DNA of the CDR3 is TGCGCCAGCAGTGAGTATCCAGGGGATCTCAATGAGCAGTTCTTC. It translates to CASSEYPGDLNEQFF. The V gene is TRBV10-1, the J gene TRBJ2-1, with a possible D match to TRBD1 (6 bases). With 1 base removed from V and 6 bases from J, the gap between germline ends came to 13 bases. The CDR3 consists of 15 residues. The germline V gene encodes CDR1 WNHNN and CDR2 SYGVQD (reference sequence).

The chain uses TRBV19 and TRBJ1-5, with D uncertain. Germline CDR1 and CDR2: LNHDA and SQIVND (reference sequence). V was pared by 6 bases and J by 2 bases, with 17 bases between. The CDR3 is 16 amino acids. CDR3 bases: TGTGCCAGTAGCCCCGACGTCGGGGTTGGCAATCAGCCCCAGCATTTT. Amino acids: CASSPDVGVGNQPQHF.

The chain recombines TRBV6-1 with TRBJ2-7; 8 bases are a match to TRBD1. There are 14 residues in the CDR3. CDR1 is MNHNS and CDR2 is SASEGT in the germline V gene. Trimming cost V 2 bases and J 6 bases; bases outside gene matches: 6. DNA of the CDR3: TGTGCCAGCAGTGAATTTGGACAGGGACCCGAGCAGTACTTC. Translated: CASSEFGQGPEQYF.

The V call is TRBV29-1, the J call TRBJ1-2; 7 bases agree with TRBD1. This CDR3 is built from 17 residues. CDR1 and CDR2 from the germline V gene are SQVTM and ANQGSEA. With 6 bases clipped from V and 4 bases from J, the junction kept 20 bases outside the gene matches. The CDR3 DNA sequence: TGCAGCGTGGGACGGACAGGAGAAATGTCGAGGGGCTATGGCTACACCTTC. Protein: CSVGRTGEMSRGYGYTF.

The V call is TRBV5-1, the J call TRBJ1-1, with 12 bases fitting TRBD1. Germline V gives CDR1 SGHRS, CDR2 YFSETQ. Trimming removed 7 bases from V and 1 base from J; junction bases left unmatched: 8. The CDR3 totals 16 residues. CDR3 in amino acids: CASGGTGGDRNTEAFF. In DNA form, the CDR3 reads TGCGCCAGCGGCGGGACAGGGGGCGACCGGAACACTGAAGCTTTCTTT.

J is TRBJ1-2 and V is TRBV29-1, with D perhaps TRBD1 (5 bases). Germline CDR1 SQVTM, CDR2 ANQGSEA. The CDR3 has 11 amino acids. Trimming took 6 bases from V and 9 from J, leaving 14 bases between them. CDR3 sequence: CSVSWQGSYTF. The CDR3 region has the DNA TGCAGCGTCTCGTGGCAGGGAAGCTACACCTTC.

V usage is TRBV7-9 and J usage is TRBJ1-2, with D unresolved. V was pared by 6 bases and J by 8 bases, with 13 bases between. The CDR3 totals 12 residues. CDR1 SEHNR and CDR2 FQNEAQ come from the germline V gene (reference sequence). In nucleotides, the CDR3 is TGTGCCAGCAGTCGAGCCGGACGCGGCTACACCTTC. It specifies CASSRAGRGYTF.

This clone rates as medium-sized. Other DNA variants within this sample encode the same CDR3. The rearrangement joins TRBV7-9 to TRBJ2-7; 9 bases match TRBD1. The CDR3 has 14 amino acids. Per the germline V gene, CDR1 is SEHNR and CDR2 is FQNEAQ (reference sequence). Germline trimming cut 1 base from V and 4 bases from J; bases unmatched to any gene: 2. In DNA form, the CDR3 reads TGTGCCAGCAGCTTAGTACAGGGGGCTTACGAGCAGTACTTC. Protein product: CASSLVQGAYEQYF.

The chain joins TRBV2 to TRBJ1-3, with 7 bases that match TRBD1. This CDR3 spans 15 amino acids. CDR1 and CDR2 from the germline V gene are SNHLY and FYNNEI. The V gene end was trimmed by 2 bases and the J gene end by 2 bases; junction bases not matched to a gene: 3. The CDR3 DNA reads TGTGCCAGCAGTGAATTCAGGGGGGCTGGAAACACCATATATTTT. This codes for CASSEFRGAGNTIYF.

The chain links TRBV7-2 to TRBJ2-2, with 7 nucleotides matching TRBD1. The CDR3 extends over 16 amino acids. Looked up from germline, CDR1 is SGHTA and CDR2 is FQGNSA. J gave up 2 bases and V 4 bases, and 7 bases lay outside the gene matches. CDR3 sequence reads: CASSSPRDSNTGELFF. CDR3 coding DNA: TGTGCCAGCAGCTCGCCCCGGGACAGTAACACCGGGGAGCTGTTTTTT.

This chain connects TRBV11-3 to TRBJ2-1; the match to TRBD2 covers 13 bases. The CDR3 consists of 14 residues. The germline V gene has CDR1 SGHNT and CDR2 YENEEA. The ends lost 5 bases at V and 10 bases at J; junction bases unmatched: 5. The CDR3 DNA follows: TGTGCCAGCAGCCGGACTAGCGGGAGCCGGGAGCAGTTCTTC. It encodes CASSRTSGSREQFF.

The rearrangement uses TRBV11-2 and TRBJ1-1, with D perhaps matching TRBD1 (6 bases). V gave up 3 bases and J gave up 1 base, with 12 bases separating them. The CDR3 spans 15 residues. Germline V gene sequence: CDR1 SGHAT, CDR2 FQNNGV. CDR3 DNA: TGTGCCAGCAGCTTGGGGGCCGGGTCGAACACTGAAGCTTTCTTT. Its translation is CASSLGAGSNTEAFF.